The rows below give T cell receptor beta chains drawn from one sample of a study of blood T cell repertoires in COVID-19. TCRdb's copy holds only in-frame clones and misses some; the assay was immunoSEQ multiplex PCR. The sample has around 97,000 clones; about 90% are singletons. The sequencing input was peripheral blood. These receptors came from a human donor in a cohort sampled during active COVID-19. Both conserved end residues are part of each CDR3. D genes are given only for firm matches. For some rows the clone size is stated as once, few or many, or as a class when expanded; others skip it.

clone_size d_call j_call v_call cdr3_nt cdr3_aa
- TRBD2 TRBJ2-3 TRBV28 TGTGCCAGCACCCAGAAGCGGGAGAGAGAGGGGGACACAGATACGCAGTATTTT CASTQKREREGDTDTQYF
- TRBD1 TRBJ2-7 TRBV20-1 TGCAGTGCTAGTACCTCCGGGACAGGGGTCTACGAGCAGTACTTC CSASTSGTGVYEQYF
- - TRBJ2-3 TRBV7-9 TGTGCCAGCAGCCGTCACTACAGGACGGCCGGAGTCACAGATACGCAGTATTTT CASSRHYRTAGVTDTQYF
- - TRBJ1-2 TRBV4-1 TGCGCCAGCAGCCAATCCAACCTCGCGGGTAATGGCTACACCTTC CASSQSNLAGNGYTF
few - TRBJ2-1 TRBV7-2 TGTGCCAGCAGCTTAGCAGTTAGCTCCAATGAGCAGTTCTTC CASSLAVSSNEQFF
- - TRBJ2-7 TRBV28 TGTGCCAGCAGTTCTGGGGACTTTGTTTCCTACGAGCAGTACTTC CASSSGDFVSYEQYF
- - TRBJ1-6 TRBV7-2 TGTGCCAGCAGCCCGGCGGGAGTTGATAATTCACCCCTCCACTTT CASSPAGVDNSPLHF
- TRBD2 TRBJ2-5 TRBV4-1 TGCGCCAGCAGCCAATCGGGAGGGCAAGAGACCCAGTACTTC CASSQSGGQETQYF
- - TRBJ2-7 TRBV9 TGTGCCAGCAGCGCCGGGACACCCCTCTACGAGCAGTACTTC CASSAGTPLYEQYF
- TRBD2 TRBJ2-1 TRBV6-5 TGTGCCGTAGCGGGAGGGTACAATGAGCAGTTCTTC CAVAGGYNEQFF
- - TRBJ1-5 TRBV13 TGTGCCAGCAGTCAGGGGACCCGTCAGCCCCAGCATTTT CASSQGTRQPQHF
- TRBD1 TRBJ2-7 TRBV18 TGTGCCAGCTCACCGCCCACAGGGGGGACGGGGGAGCAGTACTTC CASSPPTGGTGEQYF
- - TRBJ2-3 TRBV24-1 TGTGCCATCCGGTCCGAGACAGATACGCAGTATTTT CAIRSETDTQYF
- TRBD1 TRBJ2-7 TRBV7-9 TGTGCCAGTACAGGGGGCCCCAACGAGCAGTACTTC CASTGGPNEQYF
- TRBD1 TRBJ2-7 TRBV27 TGTGCCAGCAGGCGGACAGGGGGTATATACGAGCAGTACTTC CASRRTGGIYEQYF
once TRBD2 TRBJ2-1 TRBV10-3 TGTGCCATCAGTCCGGGAGGGAATGGCGAGCAGTTCTTC CAISPGGNGEQFF
- - TRBJ1-1 TRBV7-9 TGTGCCAGCAGCTTAGAGGGGGGGTACACTGAAGCTTTCTTT CASSLEGGYTEAFF
- - TRBJ2-2 TRBV19 TGTGCCAGTAGTCAGAACACCGGGGAGCTGTTTTTT CASSQNTGELFF
once - TRBJ1-5 TRBV7-6 TGTGCCAGCAGCTTAGATGCAGGGGATCAGCCCCAGCATTTT CASSLDAGDQPQHF
- - TRBJ2-7 TRBV2 TGTGCCAGCGGCGATCGGGAAGTAATCTACGAGCAGTACTTC CASGDREVIYEQYF
- TRBD1 TRBJ1-2 TRBV7-8 TGTGCCAGCAGCCAAATTCTTTCGACAGGGGCCTATGGCTACACCTTC CASSQILSTGAYGYTF
- - TRBJ1-2 TRBV2 TGTGCCAGCTTAGGGGGGGGGCGTTACGGCTACACCTTC CASLGGGRYGYTF
- - TRBJ2-6 TRBV19 TGTGCCAGTAGTATTCCGGGGGTCCCTGGTGGGGCCAACGTCCTGACTTTC CASSIPGVPGGANVLTF
- - TRBJ1-2 TRBV20-1 TGCAGTGCTCCGGGAACCAAAGGCTACACCTTC CSAPGTKGYTF
- TRBD1 TRBJ2-2 TRBV29-1 TGCAGCGCCCGAGGGACAGGGAACACCGGGGAGCTGTTTTTT CSARGTGNTGELFF
once - TRBJ1-1 TRBV29-1 TGCAGCGTTGAAGATCACGCAGGGTCTTTCTTT CSVEDHAGSFF
- - TRBJ2-7 TRBV28 TGTGCCAGCAGGGAACAGGGAAACTCCTACGAGCAGTACTTC CASREQGNSYEQYF
- TRBD1 TRBJ1-4 TRBV4-1 TGCGCCAGCAGCCAAGCCCCGGACAGGGGAAATGAAAAACTGTTTTTT CASSQAPDRGNEKLFF
few - TRBJ1-1 TRBV28 TGTGCCAGCAGTTTGAGGTTGTTGAACACTGAAGCTTTCTTT CASSLRLLNTEAFF
once - TRBJ2-5 TRBV7-2 TGTGCCAGCAGCTTAGGGCAGGGAAAGACCCAGTACTTC CASSLGQGKTQYF
few TRBD2 TRBJ2-1 TRBV7-9 TGTGCCAGCAGCCCCACTCGACTAGCGGGGTCCCCTGAGCAGTTCTTC CASSPTRLAGSPEQFF
- - TRBJ2-5 TRBV3-1/TRBV3-2 TGTGCCAGCAGCCACCTACAAGAGACCCAGTACTTC CASSHLQETQYF
- - TRBJ2-1 TRBV19 TGTGCCAGTAGTATAGCGAGCGAGAATGAGCAGTTCTTC CASSIASENEQFF
once TRBD1 TRBJ1-5 TRBV2 TGTGCCAGCAGTTGGGACAGCCTGAGTCAGCCCCAGCATTTT CASSWDSLSQPQHF
- TRBD2 TRBJ2-1 TRBV9 TGTGCCAGCAGCGTAAGGGGACTAGCGGCGAATGAGCAGTTCTTC CASSVRGLAANEQFF
- - TRBJ2-7 TRBV2 TGTGCCAGCAGTGATGGGGGCTTCTACGAGCAGTACTTC CASSDGGFYEQYF
- - TRBJ1-1 TRBV3-1/TRBV3-2 TGTGCCAGCAGCCCCCAGGGGTGGGTGAACACTGAAGCTTTCTTT CASSPQGWVNTEAFF
once TRBD2 TRBJ2-5 TRBV2 TGTGCCAGCAAACGTCTGGGACTATATCTAGAGACCCAGTACTTC CASKRLGLYLETQYF
- TRBD1 TRBJ1-2 TRBV9 TGTGCCAGCAGCCCAATCGGGACAGCTTATGGCTACACCTTC CASSPIGTAYGYTF
- - TRBJ1-1 TRBV10-2 TGCGCCAGCAGTGAGTCGAGGAACACTGAAGCTTTCTTT CASSESRNTEAFF
- - TRBJ2-5 TRBV13 TGTGCCAGCAGCTTATTAGGAGGCGGACAAGAGACCCAGTACTTC CASSLLGGGQETQYF
- TRBD1 TRBJ2-2 TRBV28 TGTGCCAGCAGTTTAAGGACAGGGCCCCCCACCGGGGAGCTGTTTTTT CASSLRTGPPTGELFF
- - TRBJ1-1 TRBV6-5 TGTGCCAGCAGTTACACCCTCGGACAGTCTGAAGCTTTCTTT CASSYTLGQSEAFF
- TRBD2 TRBJ2-1 TRBV6-6 TGTGCCAGCAGTTACCCCGCGGGAGGGCCGTTCGATGAGCAGTTCTTC CASSYPAGGPFDEQFF
- TRBD1 TRBJ2-1 TRBV6-4 TGTGCCAGCAGTGAACAGGGGGCCTATGGTGAGCAGTTCTTC CASSEQGAYGEQFF